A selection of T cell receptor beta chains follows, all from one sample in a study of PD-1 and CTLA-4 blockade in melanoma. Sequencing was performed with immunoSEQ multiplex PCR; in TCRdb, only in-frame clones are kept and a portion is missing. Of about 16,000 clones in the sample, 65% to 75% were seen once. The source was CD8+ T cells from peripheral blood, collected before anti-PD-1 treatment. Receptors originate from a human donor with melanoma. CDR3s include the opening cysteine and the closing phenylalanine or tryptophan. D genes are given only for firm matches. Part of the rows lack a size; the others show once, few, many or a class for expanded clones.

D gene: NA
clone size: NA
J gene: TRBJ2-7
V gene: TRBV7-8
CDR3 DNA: TGTGCCAGCAGCCCCGGCGGGGAGGAGCAGTACTTC
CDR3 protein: CASSPGGEEQYF

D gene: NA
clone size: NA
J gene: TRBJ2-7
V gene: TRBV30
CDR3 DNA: TGTGCCTGGAGTGAGACAGGTTACCCCTACGAGCAGTACTTC
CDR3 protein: CAWSETGYPYEQYF

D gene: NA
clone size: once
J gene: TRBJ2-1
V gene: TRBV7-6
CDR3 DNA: TGTGCCAGCAGCTTAGGTCCCCCAAGCGGCTCCTACAATGAGCAGTTCTTC
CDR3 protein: CASSLGPPSGSYNEQFF

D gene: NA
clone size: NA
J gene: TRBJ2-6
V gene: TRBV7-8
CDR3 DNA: TGTGCCAGCAGCTTAGGATCGGCGGCAGGGGTAGCTGGGGCCAACGTCCTGACTTTC
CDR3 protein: CASSLGSAAGVAGANVLTF

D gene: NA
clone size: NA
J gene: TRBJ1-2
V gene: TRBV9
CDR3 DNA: TGTGCCAGCAGCGGGCCGGTAGACTGGCGACTTTATGGCTACACCTTC
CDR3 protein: CASSGPVDWRLYGYTF

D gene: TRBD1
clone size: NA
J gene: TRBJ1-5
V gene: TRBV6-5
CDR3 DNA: TGTGCCAGCAGTTGGTCAGGGGGCAGTGATCAGCCCCAGCATTTT
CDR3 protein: CASSWSGGSDQPQHF

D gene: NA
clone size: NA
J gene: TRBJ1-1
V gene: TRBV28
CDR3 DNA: TGTGCCAGCAGTTTAAACCGGGGCATGAACACTGAAGCTTTCTTT
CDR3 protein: CASSLNRGMNTEAFF

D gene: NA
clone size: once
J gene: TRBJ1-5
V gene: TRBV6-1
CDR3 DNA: TGTGCCAGCAGTCCCCAGGATCAGCCCCAGCATTTT
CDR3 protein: CASSPQDQPQHF

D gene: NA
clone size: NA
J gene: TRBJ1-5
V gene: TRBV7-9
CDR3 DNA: TGTGCCAGCAGCTTAGCTTGGCGGCCCCAGCATTTT
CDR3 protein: CASSLAWRPQHF

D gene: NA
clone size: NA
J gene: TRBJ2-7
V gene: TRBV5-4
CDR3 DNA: TGTGCCAGCAGCTCGGGCCCCCTGGAGCAGTACTTC
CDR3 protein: CASSSGPLEQYF

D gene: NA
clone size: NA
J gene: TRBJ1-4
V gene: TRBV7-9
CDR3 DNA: TGTGCCAGCAGCTTCGACGAGGAGGCTGAAAAACTGTTTTTT
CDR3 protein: CASSFDEEAEKLFF

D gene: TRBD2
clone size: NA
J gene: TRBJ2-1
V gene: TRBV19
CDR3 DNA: TGTGCCAGTAGTCTCGAGCGGGAGATAACCTACAATGAGCAGTTCTTC
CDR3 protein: CASSLEREITYNEQFF

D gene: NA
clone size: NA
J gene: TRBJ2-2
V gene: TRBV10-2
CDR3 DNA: TGCGCCAGCAGTGATTACAAGAACACCGGGGAGCTGTTTTTT
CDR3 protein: CASSDYKNTGELFF

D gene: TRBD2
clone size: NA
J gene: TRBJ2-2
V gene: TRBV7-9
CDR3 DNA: TGTGCCAGCAGCGATCCCCCGGGGGTCGGGGGGTACACCGGGGAGCTGTTTTTT
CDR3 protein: CASSDPPGVGGYTGELFF

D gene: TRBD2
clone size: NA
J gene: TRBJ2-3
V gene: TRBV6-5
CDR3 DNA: TGTGCCAGCACCCCCCGGGGAGGGTTGACAGATACGCAGTATTTT
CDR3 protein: CASTPRGGLTDTQYF

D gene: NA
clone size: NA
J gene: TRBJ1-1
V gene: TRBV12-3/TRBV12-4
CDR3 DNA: TGTGCCAGCAGTTTTAAGGGAGTGACTGAAGCTTTCTTT
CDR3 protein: CASSFKGVTEAFF

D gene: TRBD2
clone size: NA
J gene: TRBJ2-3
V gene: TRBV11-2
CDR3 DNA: TGTGCCAGCAACCCCAGGACTAGCGGGGCCACAGATACGCAGTATTTT
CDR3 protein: CASNPRTSGATDTQYF

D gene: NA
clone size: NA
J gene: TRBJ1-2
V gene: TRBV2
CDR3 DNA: TGTGCCCTCCGCGGGACATTTGGCTACACCTTC
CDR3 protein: CALRGTFGYTF

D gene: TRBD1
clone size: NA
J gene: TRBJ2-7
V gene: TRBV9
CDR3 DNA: TGTGCCAGCAGCGTAGACGGACAGGGGGCCGACGAGCAGTACTTC
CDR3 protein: CASSVDGQGADEQYF

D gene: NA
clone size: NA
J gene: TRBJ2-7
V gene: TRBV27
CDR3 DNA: TGTGCCAGCAGTTTTACGGGAAACAACTACGAGCAGTACTTC
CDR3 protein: CASSFTGNNYEQYF

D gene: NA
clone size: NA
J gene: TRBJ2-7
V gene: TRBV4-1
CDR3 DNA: TGCGCCAGCAGCCAAATCGGTACCTACGAGCAGTACTTC
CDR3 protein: CASSQIGTYEQYF

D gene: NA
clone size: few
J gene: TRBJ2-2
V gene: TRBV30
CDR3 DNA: TGTGCCTGGAGCCCAGTTAACACCGGGGAGCTGTTTTTT
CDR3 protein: CAWSPVNTGELFF

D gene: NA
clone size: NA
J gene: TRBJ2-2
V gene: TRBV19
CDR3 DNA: TGTGCCAGTAGAATTTCGTTAAACACCGGGGAGCTGTTTTTT
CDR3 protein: CASRISLNTGELFF

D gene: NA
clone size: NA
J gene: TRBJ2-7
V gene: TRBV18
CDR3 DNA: TGTGCCAGCTCTCCGAGGGACATACTCTACGAGCAGTACTTC
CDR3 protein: CASSPRDILYEQYF

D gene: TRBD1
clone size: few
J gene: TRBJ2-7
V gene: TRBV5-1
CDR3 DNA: TGCGCCAGCAGCTTGCGGACAGGGGACCTCACCTACGAGCAGTACTTC
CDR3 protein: CASSLRTGDLTYEQYF

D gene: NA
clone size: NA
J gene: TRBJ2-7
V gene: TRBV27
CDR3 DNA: TGTGCCAGCAGTTTATTAGCCAGTTCCTTCTACGAGCAGTACTTC
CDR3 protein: CASSLLASSFYEQYF

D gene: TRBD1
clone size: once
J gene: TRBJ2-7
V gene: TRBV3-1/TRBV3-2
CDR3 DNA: TGTGCCAGCAGCCATACCGGGACAGGGCTCTACGAGCAGTACTTC
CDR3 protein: CASSHTGTGLYEQYF

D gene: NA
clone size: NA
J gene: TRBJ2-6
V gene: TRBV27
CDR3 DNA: TGTGCCAGCAGTTTTTTTTACTCTGGGGCCAACGTCCTGACTTTC
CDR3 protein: CASSFFYSGANVLTF

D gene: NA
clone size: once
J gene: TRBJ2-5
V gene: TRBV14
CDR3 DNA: TGTGCCAGCAGCCAAGTAGACCCTCCGAGGGAAGAGACCCAGTACTTC
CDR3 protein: CASSQVDPPREETQYF

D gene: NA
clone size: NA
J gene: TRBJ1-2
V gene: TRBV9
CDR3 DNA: TGTGCCAGCAGCGACGAGGGGGATGGCTACACCTTC
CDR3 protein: CASSDEGDGYTF

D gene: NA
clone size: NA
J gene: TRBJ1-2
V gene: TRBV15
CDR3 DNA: TGTGCCACCAGCTCCTACGTGGGTATAGATGGCTACACCTTC
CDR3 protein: CATSSYVGIDGYTF

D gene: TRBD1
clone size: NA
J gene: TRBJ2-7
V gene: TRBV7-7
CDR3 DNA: TGTGCTAGCAGCTTAGGACAGGCCGGCTACTACGAGCAGTACTTC
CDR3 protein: CASSLGQAGYYEQYF

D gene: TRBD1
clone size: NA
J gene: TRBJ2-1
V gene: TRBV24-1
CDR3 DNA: TGTGCCACCAGCACATCTCAGGGGGCTACGGATGAGCAGTTCTTC
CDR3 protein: CATSTSQGATDEQFF

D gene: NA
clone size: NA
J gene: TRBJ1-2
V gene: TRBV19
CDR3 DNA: TGTGCCAGTAGTACACTCCTCCAGGATAACTATGGCTACACCTTC
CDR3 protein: CASSTLLQDNYGYTF

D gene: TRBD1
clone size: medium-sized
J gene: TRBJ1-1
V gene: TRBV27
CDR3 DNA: TGTGCCAGCAGTCTATCGACAGGGCGGTCGAACACTGAAGCTTTCTTT
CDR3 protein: CASSLSTGRSNTEAFF

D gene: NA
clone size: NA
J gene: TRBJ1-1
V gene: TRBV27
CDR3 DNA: TGTGCCAGCAGCGGGACTGGAATTACTGAAGCTTTCTTT
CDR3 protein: CASSGTGITEAFF

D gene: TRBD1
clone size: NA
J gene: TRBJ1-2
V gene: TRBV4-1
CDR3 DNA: TGCGCCAGCAGCCTCACCCCGGGACAGGGTGGATCCTATGGCTACACCTTC
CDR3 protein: CASSLTPGQGGSYGYTF

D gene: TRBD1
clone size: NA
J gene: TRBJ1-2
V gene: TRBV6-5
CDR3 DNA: TGTGCCAGCAGTTCCACAGGGGGCCCCGGCTACACCTTC
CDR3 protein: CASSSTGGPGYTF

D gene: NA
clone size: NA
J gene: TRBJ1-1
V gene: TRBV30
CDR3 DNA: TGTGCCTTAATTGCAGGGCCTCTCGAAGCTTTCTTT
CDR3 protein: CALIAGPLEAFF

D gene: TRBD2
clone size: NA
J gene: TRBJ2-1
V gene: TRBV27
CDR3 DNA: TGTGCCAGCAGTTCCTCTCTGGGACTAGGACCCTACAATGAGCAGTTCTTC
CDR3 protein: CASSSSLGLGPYNEQFF

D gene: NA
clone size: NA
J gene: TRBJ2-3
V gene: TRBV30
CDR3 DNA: TGTGCCTGGAGTGAAGGGGATCCTAGCACAGATACGCAGTATTTT
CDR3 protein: CAWSEGDPSTDTQYF

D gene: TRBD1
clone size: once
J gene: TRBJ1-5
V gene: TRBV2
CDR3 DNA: TGTGCCAGCAGTGGCCTATTACCCGACAGGGGAAGTCAGCCCCAGCATTTT
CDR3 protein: CASSGLLPDRGSQPQHF

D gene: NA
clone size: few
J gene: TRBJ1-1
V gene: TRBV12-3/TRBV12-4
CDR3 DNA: TGTGCCAGCAGTCTAGGTCCTTTAGCTTTCTTT
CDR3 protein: CASSLGPLAFF